A single sample gave rise to the 27 T cell receptor beta chains below, sequenced in a study of shared clonotypes between healthy human individuals. Naivety among CD8 cells was defined by CD45RO negativity and positive CCR7 selection, thereby excluding terminally differentiated effector memory CD45RA+ cells. Only in-frame clones appear in the TCRdb table, and some are missing; sequencing was by immunoSEQ multiplex PCR. The sample includes around 560,000 clones, 90% to 95% of them seen just once. The specimen was naive CD8+ T cells sorted from blood. These TCRs come from a woman under 40 in good health.

The chain carries TRBV19 and TRBJ2-2; 9 positions agree with TRBD1. CDR1 is LNHDA and CDR2 is SQIVND in the germline V gene (reference sequence). This CDR3 spans 18 amino acids. V shed 0 bases, J shed 6 bases, and the junction held 11 bases outside the gene matches. Here the CDR3 DNA reads TGTGCCAGTAGTATAGATTCCACCGGGACAGGGTGGGCCGGGGAGCTGTTTTTT. Encoded protein: CASSIDSTGTGWAGELFF.

The CDR3 here is CASSDGSSYEQYF. The CDR3 nucleotides read TGTGCCAGCAGTGACGGGAGCTCCTACGAGCAGTACTTC. J is TRBJ2-7 and V is TRBV6-4, with a tentative D call TRBD2 (5 bases). CDR1 and CDR2 from the germline V gene are MRHNA and SNTAGT. This CDR3 is 13 amino acids long. V was trimmed by 2 bases and J by 0 bases, leaving 5 bases between them.

The CDR3 loop reads CASSLGLAGVQTYEQYF. In DNA, the CDR3 is TGCGCCAGCAGCCTGGGACTAGCGGGAGTTCAAACCTACGAGCAGTACTTC. V and J are TRBV5-1 and TRBJ2-7; TRBD2 matches at 14 bases. Germline V gene data show CDR1 as SGHRS and CDR2 as YFSETQ. CDR3 length: 17 residues. J gave up 2 bases and V 4 bases, and 8 bases lay outside the gene matches.

V usage is TRBV7-9 and J usage is TRBJ2-5; D possibly corresponds to TRBD2 (5 bases). This CDR3 spans 17 amino acids. The V end lost 7 bases, the J end lost 5 bases, and 26 bases lay between the germline ends. CDR1 is SEHNR and CDR2 is FQNEAQ in the germline V gene (reference sequence). In nucleotides, the CDR3 is TGTGCCAGCAACTCGGTTTTTGGCGTGGGGAGTAGGGAGACCCAGTACTTC. Protein: CASNSVFGVGSRETQYF. The variable domain in full, with the rest retrieved from reference TRBV7-9 and TRBJ2-5, is DTGVSQNPRHKITKRGQNVTFRCDPISEHNRLYWYRQTLGQGPEFLTYFQNEAQLEKSRLLSDRFSAERPKGSFSTLEIQRTEQGDSAMYLCASNSVFGVGSRETQYFGPGTRLLVL.

In this sample, this clone turned up once. The chain recombines TRBV6-5 with TRBJ2-3; 8 bases align to TRBD2. Germline CDR1 is MNHEY and CDR2 is SVGAGI. The CDR3 spans 15 residues. The trim removed 5 bases at V and 2 bases at J, leaving 6 bases unmatched. CDR3 sequence: CASSPGTSDTDTQYF. In DNA, the CDR3 is TGTGCCAGCAGTCCCGGGACTAGTGACACAGATACGCAGTATTTT.

This clone is a singleton in its sample. The chain couples TRBV2 to TRBJ1-1, with a tentative D call TRBD1 (5 bases). Trimming pared 8 bases from V and 6 bases from J, leaving 19 bases between. From germline, CDR1 is SNHLY and CDR2 FYNNEI. CDR3 length equals 14 residues. The CDR3 nucleotides are TGTGCCAGCCCCCGCGGGGCGAGAGTTTCTGAAGCTTTCTTT. This encodes CASPRGARVSEAFF.

The V and J genes are TRBV2 and TRBJ1-2; no clear D. Germline assignment: CDR1 SNHLY and CDR2 FYNNEI. V lost 0 bases, J lost 2 bases, and 13 bases lay in between. The CDR3 is 16 amino acids. The CDR3 sequence: CASSEAGHDLNYGYTF. The CDR3 DNA sequence: TGTGCCAGCAGTGAAGCGGGCCACGACCTCAACTATGGCTACACCTTC.

The V and J genes are TRBV7-2 and TRBJ1-1; D not certain. Trimming shortened V by 0 bases and J by 0 bases, and 26 bases separated the two germline ends. This CDR3 region has 21 residues. Germline CDR1 is SGHTA and CDR2 is FQGNSA. This chain's CDR3 is CASSLAWAWGPTKNMNTEAFF. The CDR3 DNA reads TGTGCCAGCAGCTTAGCGTGGGCCTGGGGTCCCACCAAGAACATGAACACTGAAGCTTTCTTT.

The chain is built from TRBV27 and TRBJ2-7; TRBD2 aligns across 12 bases. This CDR3 has 15 residues. Germline V gene sequence: CDR1 MNHEY, CDR2 SMNVEV (reference sequence). J lost 3 bases, V lost 2 bases, and 2 bases had no gene match. Here the CDR3 reads CASSLQTSGSYEQYF. Here the CDR3 DNA reads TGTGCCAGCAGTTTACAGACTAGCGGGAGCTACGAGCAGTACTTC.

The CDR3 nucleotides read TGTGCCATCAGTGAGTCGGGGAGGGTAGCGGGAGACCCGAGCTCCTACGAGCAGTACTTC. Its protein product is CAISESGRVAGDPSSYEQYF. J is TRBJ2-7 and V is TRBV10-3, with 9 bases matching TRBD2. This CDR3 spans 20 amino acids. V shed 0 bases, J shed 0 bases, and the junction held 15 bases outside the gene matches. Germline lookup yields CDR1 ENHRY and CDR2 SYGVKD.

This rearrangement joins TRBV13 to TRBJ2-7; TRBD1 is a possible D gene (6 bases). Trimming took off 3 bases at V and 3 bases at J, with 12 bases between the two ends. The CDR3 is made up of 14 amino acids. CDR1 and CDR2 (germline): PRHDT, FYEKMQ (reference sequence). CDR3 nucleotide sequence: TGTGCCAGCAGCTTGCGAGACAGGCGCTACGAGCAGTACTTC. This translates into CASSLRDRRYEQYF.

The rearrangement uses TRBV5-1 and TRBJ1-1; tentatively, D is TRBD1 (6 bases). With 2 bases removed from V and 6 bases from J, the gap between germline ends came to 11 bases. The CDR3 loop spans 13 amino acids. Germline CDR1 and CDR2: SGHRS and YFSETQ. The CDR3 DNA reads as TGCGCCAGCAGCTTCAAAGGGGGTCCTGAAGCTTTCTTT. This gives the protein CASSFKGGPEAFF.

The rearrangement uses TRBV10-3 and TRBJ2-3; no firm D call. Trimming took off 0 bases at V and 0 bases at J, with 13 bases between the two ends. CDR1 and CDR2 from the germline V gene are ENHRY and SYGVKD. CDR3 length equals 17 residues. The CDR3 DNA reads TGTGCCATCAGTGAGTCGAGGCAGGTCTTTAGCACAGATACGCAGTATTTT. It codes for CAISESRQVFSTDTQYF.

V and J are TRBV27 and TRBJ1-1; tentative D call: TRBD1 (5 bases). Germline CDR1 reads MNHEY; CDR2 reads SMNVEV (reference sequence). The germline V and J ends were trimmed by 2 bases and 1 base, with 20 bases remaining between them. This CDR3 spans 18 amino acids. The CDR3 sequence: CASSLLPFKGRWNTEAFF. DNA of the CDR3: TGTGCCAGCAGTTTACTACCCTTTAAGGGACGCTGGAACACTGAAGCTTTCTTT.

The genes are TRBV27 and TRBJ1-4, with 9 bases identical to TRBD1. The CDR3 sequence is 14 residues long. CDR1 is MNHEY and CDR2 is SMNVEV in the germline V gene (reference sequence). After removal of 6 bases from V and 8 bases from J, the junction contained 7 bases not matched to a gene. The CDR3 here is CASRPTGGGEKLFF. The CDR3 nucleotides read TGTGCCAGCAGGCCGACAGGGGGTGGAGAAAAACTGTTTTTT. The full variable domain, rest sourced from reference TRBV27 and TRBJ1-4, is EAQVTQNPRYLITVTGKKLTVTCSQNMNHEYMSWYRQDPGLGLRQIYYSMNVEVTDKGDVPEGYKVSRKEKRNFPLILESPSPNQTSLYFCASRPTGGGEKLFFGSGTQLSVL.

V usage is TRBV7-9 and J usage is TRBJ1-4, with 9 nucleotides matching TRBD1. V was clipped by 5 bases and J by 3 bases; unmatched bases: 7. Looked up from germline, CDR1 is SEHNR and CDR2 is FQNEAQ (reference sequence). The CDR3 is 16 amino acids. The CDR3 loop reads CASSRPGQGSNEKLFF. Here the CDR3 DNA reads TGTGCCAGCAGCAGGCCGGGACAGGGTTCTAATGAAAAACTGTTTTTT.

The chain employs TRBV27 and TRBJ2-5; weak D call: TRBD1 (5 bases). This CDR3 is built from 13 residues. CDR1 and CDR2 (germline): MNHEY, SMNVEV (reference sequence). Deletions cut 6 bases from V and 3 bases from J, with 11 bases between. DNA of the CDR3: TGTGCCAGCAGCTTGGTCAGGGAAGAGACCCAGTACTTC. This encodes CASSLVREETQYF.

Only one count was recorded for this clone. This CDR3 is also generated by other DNA sequences in the sample. The J gene is TRBJ2-7, the V gene TRBV27; tentatively, D is TRBD1 or TRBD2 (5 bases each). The germline V gene encodes CDR1 MNHEY and CDR2 SMNVEV (reference sequence). V shed 2 bases and J shed 0 bases, with 8 bases lying between them. The CDR3 sequence is 14 residues long. The CDR3 DNA reads TGTGCCAGCAGTTTAGGGGACGGCTCCTACGAGCAGTACTTC. This gives the protein CASSLGDGSYEQYF.

The rearrangement links TRBV28 to TRBJ2-7; 11 nucleotides match TRBD1. Germline values: CDR1 MDHEN, CDR2 SYDVKM. CDR3 length: 16 amino acids. Trimming took 1 base from V and 3 from J; bases not matched to a gene: 5. CDR3 in DNA: TGTGCCAGCAGTTTATCCCCCGGGACAGGGGGCTACGAGCAGTACTTC. Amino acids: CASSLSPGTGGYEQYF. Together with reference TRBV28 and TRBJ2-7, the CDR3 gives the full variable domain: DVKVTQSSRYLVKRTGEKVFLECVQDMDHENMFWYRQDPGLGLRLIYFSYDVKMKEKGDIPEGYSVSREKKERFSLILESASTNQTSMYLCASSLSPGTGGYEQYFGPGTRLTVT.

The chain links TRBV6-1 to TRBJ2-7; no firm D call. The CDR3 is 13 residues long. The V gene lost 8 bases and the J gene lost 2 bases, with 13 bases spanning the gap. Germline CDR1 MNHNS, CDR2 SASEGT. The DNA for the CDR3 is TGTGCCAGCGAAGAGGAGACGACCTACGAGCAGTACTTC. Residues: CASEEETTYEQYF.

V is TRBV28 and J is TRBJ2-7; 11 positions match TRBD1. The CDR3 covers 15 residues. The germline gives CDR1 MDHEN, CDR2 SYDVKM. The J segment lost 6 bases and the V segment lost 5 bases, leaving 9 bases of the junction unmatched. This chain's CDR3 is CASSPGGQGASEQYF. The CDR3 nucleotides read TGTGCCAGCAGTCCGGGAGGACAGGGGGCCAGCGAGCAGTACTTC.

This sequence joins TRBV29-1 and TRBJ1-2; 10 bases align to TRBD1. Germline V gives CDR1 SQVTM, CDR2 ANQGSEA. J gave up 3 bases and V 6 bases, and 1 base lay outside the gene matches. The CDR3 spans 12 residues. CDR3 residues: CSVGTGDYGYTF. CDR3 in DNA: TGCAGCGTGGGGACAGGGGACTATGGCTACACCTTC. The full variable domain, rest sourced from reference TRBV29-1 and TRBJ1-2, is SAVISQKPSRDICQRGTSLTIQCQVDSQVTMMFWYRQQPGQSLTLIATANQGSEATYESGFVIDKFPISRPNLTFSTLTVSNMSPEDSSIYLCSVGTGDYGYTFGSGTRLTVV.

The chain links TRBV9 to TRBJ2-3; D assignment may be TRBD1 or TRBD2 (5 bases each). V was trimmed by 4 bases and J by 2 bases, leaving 14 bases between them. The CDR3 sequence is 15 residues long. CDR1 is SGDLS, CDR2 YYNGEE, per germline. CDR3 bases: TGTGCCAGCAGCTCATCTGGGACGTACACAGATACGCAGTATTTT. It specifies CASSSSGTYTDTQYF.

The rearrangement links TRBV27 to TRBJ1-5; D gene uncertain. Trimming pared 1 base from V and 6 bases from J, leaving 7 bases between. The CDR3 has 13 residues. The germline gives CDR1 MNHEY, CDR2 SMNVEV (reference sequence). CDR3 coding DNA: TGTGCCAGCAGTTTATGGCCGAGTCAGCCCCAGCATTTT. This sequence encodes CASSLWPSQPQHF.

The gene calls are TRBV14 and TRBJ2-7; TRBD2 might be the D (5 bases). Trimming took 4 bases from V and 1 from J, leaving 11 bases between them. From germline, CDR1 is SGHDN and CDR2 FVKESK. The CDR3 has 14 residues. The CDR3 protein is CASSPDGESYEQYF. CDR3 DNA: TGTGCCAGCAGCCCGGACGGGGAATCCTACGAGCAGTACTTC.

In regard to this clone: Other DNA sequences in this sample translate to the same CDR3. CDR3 DNA sequence: TGCGCCAGCAGCCAAACGGACAGGGGGATCTACGAGCAGTACTTC. This translates into CASSQTDRGIYEQYF. The rearrangement links TRBV4-1 to TRBJ2-7; 10 bases fit TRBD1. CDR3 length: 15 amino acids. Germline V gene sequence: CDR1 MGHRA, CDR2 YSYEKL. V gave up 2 bases and J gave up 3 bases; unmatched junction bases: 4.

Notes on this clone: At the DNA level, this CDR3 is encoded by other sequences in the same sample as well. The J gene is TRBJ2-7, the V gene TRBV15; TRBD1 aligns across 11 bases. Trimming removed 5 bases from V and 2 bases from J; junction bases left unmatched: 2. This CDR3 has 14 amino acids. The germline V gene encodes CDR1 LNHNV and CDR2 YYDKDF (reference sequence). The CDR3 DNA sequence: TGTGCCACCAGCCGGGACAGGGGGACCTACGAGCAGTACTTC. Translating gives CATSRDRGTYEQYF.